This TCR beta chain was sequenced in a study of early T cells in non-severe SARS-CoV-2 infection. MiXCR was run by TCRdb on the 5' RACE reads, yielding one entry per CDR3 protein. The table includes 65,000 to 70,000 distinct CDR3 sequences, 9.5% to 13% detected once. The germline CDR1 and CDR2 sequences are SGHRS and YFSETQ. There are 15 residues in the CDR3. V lost 5 bases, J lost 6 bases, and 11 bases stayed unmatched. The sample was whole blood. V is TRBV5-1 and J is TRBJ2-1, with 7 bases matching TRBD1. The receptor was derived from an adult who was a healthcare worker with PCR-confirmed SARS-CoV-2 infection or an uninfected control (not recorded which). This CDR3 is CASSSTGNRGNEQFF. DNA for the CDR3: TGCGCCAGCAGTTCGACTGGCAACAGGGGCAATGAGCAGTTCTTC.